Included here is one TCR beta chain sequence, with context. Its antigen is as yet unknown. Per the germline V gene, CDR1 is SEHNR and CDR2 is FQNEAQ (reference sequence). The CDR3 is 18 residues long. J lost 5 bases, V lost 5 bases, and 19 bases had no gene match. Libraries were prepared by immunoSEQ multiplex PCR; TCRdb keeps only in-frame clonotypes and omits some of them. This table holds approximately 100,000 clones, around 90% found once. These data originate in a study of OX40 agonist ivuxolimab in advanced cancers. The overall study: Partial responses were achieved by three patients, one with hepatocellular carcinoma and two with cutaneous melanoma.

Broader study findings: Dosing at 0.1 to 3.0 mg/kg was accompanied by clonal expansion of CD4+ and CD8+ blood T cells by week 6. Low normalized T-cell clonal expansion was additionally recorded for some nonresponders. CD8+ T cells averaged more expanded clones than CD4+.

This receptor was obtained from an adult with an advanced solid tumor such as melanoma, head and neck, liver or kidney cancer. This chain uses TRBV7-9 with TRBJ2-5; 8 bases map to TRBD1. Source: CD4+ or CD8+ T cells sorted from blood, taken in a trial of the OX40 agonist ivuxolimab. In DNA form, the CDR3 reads TGTGCCAGCAGCGTCAGGGGCAGGGGGCTTTCGGGACCGGAGACCCAGTACTTC. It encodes CASSVRGRGLSGPETQYF.